This TCR beta chain appears in the sequencing data of a study of shared T cell receptors in the human thymus. Profiling relied on immunoSEQ multiplex PCR, and the TCRdb table lists in-frame clones only, not all of them. This sample yields 500,000 to 550,000 clones, of which around three quarters are seen a single time; about 0.014% belongs to the top ten. This clone was seen more than once but under ten times. CDR1 is SGHDT, CDR2 YYEEEE, per germline. The CDR3 is 17 amino acids. Trimming removed 0 bases from V and 3 bases from J; junction bases left unmatched: 10. These records were also assigned to another study, of human thymus T cells. That source reports: There appeared to be biased usage of V and J genes in thymic and blood repertoires.

The chain uses TRBV5-6 and TRBJ2-7, with 9 bases lining up with TRBD1. The sequence was collected from a boy under three years old with a congenital heart defect. The sequenced sample consisted of thymocytes. The CDR3 coding sequence is TGTGCCAGCAGCTTGGGTGGCTCCGGGACAGGGCTCTACGAGCAGTACTTC. Its translation: CASSLGGSGTGLYEQYF.